This passage covers 26 T cell receptor beta chains from one sample sequenced in a study of metastatic and nonmetastatic thyroid tumors. TCRdb re-clonotyped the PCR reads through MiXCR. The table records approximately 14,000 clones, about 12% of them present only once. Before thyroid surgery, none of the patients had received any treatment. Material: blood. The origin of the receptors is a female donor with papillary thyroid cancer or a benign thyroid nodule (not recorded which). Some clones in this sample may be carry-over from other donors' samples.

This clone is medium-sized (0.01 to 0.1%). The gene calls are TRBV28 and TRBJ1-1; D uncertain. This CDR3 is 15 amino acids long. Germline V gene lookup returns CDR1 MDHEN and CDR2 SYDVKM. V was pared by 3 bases and J by 0 bases, with 11 bases between. The CDR3 region is CASSFSSGMNTEAFF. Here the CDR3 DNA reads TGTGCCAGCAGTTTCTCGTCGGGCATGAACACTGAAGCTTTCTTT.

Details on this clone: A single base separates this from a much larger clone, so it may be a read error. The V call is TRBV7-6, the J call TRBJ2-5, with D tentatively TRBD1 (5 bases). The CDR3 has 17 amino acids. Germline V gene sequence: CDR1 SGHVS, CDR2 FNYEAQ. V was cut by 1 base and J by 3 bases, with 18 bases left in between. CDR3 nucleotides: TGTGCCAGCAGCTTAGGCCCAAGGGGTAGCTGGAAAGAGACCCAGTACTTC. It is translated as CASSLGPRGSWKETQYF.

This clone was detected ten times or more. The V call is TRBV4-1, the J call TRBJ2-1; D is unclear. Germline values: CDR1 MGHRA, CDR2 YSYEKL. V was shortened by 0 bases and J by 7 bases, with 13 bases between the two germline ends. The CDR3 sequence is 15 residues long. Here the CDR3 DNA reads TGCGCCAGCAGCCAAGAACTGGCCAGCTTAAATGAGCAGTTCTTC. Its translation is CASSQELASLNEQFF.

This clone came up many times. The V gene is TRBV20-1, the J gene TRBJ2-3, with D maybe TRBD2 (6 bases). Trimming took off 5 bases at V and 1 base at J, with 22 bases between the two ends. This CDR3 spans 17 amino acids. Germline V lookup: CDR1 DFQATT, CDR2 SNEGSKA (reference sequence). CDR3 protein: CSAALSRSSVGTDTQYF. DNA of the CDR3: TGCAGTGCTGCCCTAAGTCGGTCTAGCGTAGGCACAGATACGCAGTATTTT.

This clone was detected many times. The chain joins TRBV4-2 to TRBJ1-1; D possibly corresponds to TRBD1 (5 bases). Between the trimmed V and J ends, which lost 0 bases and 7 bases, there was a span of 18 bases. The CDR3 contains 16 residues. In germline, CDR1 is LGHNA, CDR2 YNFKEQ. The CDR3 nucleotides are TGTGCCAGCAGCCAAGACCAGACCGGGCAAAGGGGTGAAGCTTTCTTT. This gives the protein CASSQDQTGQRGEAFF.

This clone is medium-sized by share. CDR3 amino acids: CASSERGAGNTIYF. For the CDR3, the DNA is TGTGCCAGCAGTGAAAGGGGAGCCGGAAACACCATATATTTT. The chain joins TRBV6-1 to TRBJ1-3, with D possibly TRBD1 on 5 matching bases. This CDR3 has 14 amino acids. V lost 2 bases and J 4 bases, leaving 9 bases between the germline ends. CDR1 and CDR2 from the germline V gene are MNHNS and SASEGT.

The table lists this clone with many counts. The genes are TRBV7-8 and TRBJ1-4; D remains ambiguous. The V end lost 1 base, the J end lost 3 bases, and 12 bases lay between the germline ends. This CDR3 contains 16 residues. Germline V gene data show CDR1 as SGHVS and CDR2 as FQNEAQ. The CDR3 DNA follows: TGTGCCAGCAGCTTAGGGGTCCCTGGGGCTAATGAAAAACTGTTTTTT. Its translation is CASSLGVPGANEKLFF.

This clone turned up a few times. The gene calls are TRBV6-2 or TRBV6-3 and TRBJ2-7, with 8 bases fitting TRBD2. This CDR3 is 15 amino acids long. The ends lost 5 bases at V and 6 bases at J; junction bases unmatched: 12. In germline, CDR1 is MNHEY, CDR2 SVGEGT. The CDR3 region has the DNA TGTGCCAGCAGTACCGGAGTAGCGGGATTCTTCGAGCAGTACTTC. It codes for CASSTGVAGFFEQYF.

The rearrangement links TRBV10-2 to TRBJ2-5; D is ambiguous. The CDR3 contains 19 residues. Germline CDR1 reads WSHSY; CDR2 reads SAAADI. V lost 2 bases to trimming and J lost 0 bases, with 22 bases between them. The CDR3 sequence: CASSERSLIRYTYQETQYF. DNA of the CDR3: TGCGCCAGCAGTGAGCGGTCCCTAATAAGATATACGTACCAAGAGACCCAGTACTTC.

This clone was seen repeatedly, ten times or more. This may be a read error, as it is one base from a much larger clone. V usage is TRBV27 and J usage is TRBJ2-2; D possibly corresponds to TRBD2 (6 bases). This CDR3 spans 15 amino acids. Germline V gene data show CDR1 as MNHEY and CDR2 as SMNVEV (reference sequence). CDR3 sequence reads: CASSYSGLNTGELLF. The CDR3 DNA is TGTGCCAGCAGTTATAGCGGCTTGAACACCGGGGAGCTGCTTTTT.

By frequency in the sample, this clone is medium-sized (0.01 to 0.1%). J is TRBJ2-5 and V is TRBV5-1; 9 positions agree with TRBD1. Germline V gives CDR1 SGHRS, CDR2 YFSETQ. Trimming cost V 8 bases and J 3 bases; bases outside gene matches: 8. The CDR3 covers 14 residues. The CDR3 DNA is TGCGCCAGGAGCAAAGGGACAGGGAAAGAGACCCAGTACTTC. Translation gives CARSKGTGKETQYF.

Ten or more counts support this clone. CDR3 nucleotides: TGTGCCAGCAGCCCTGGCCCTTACAATGAGCAGTTCTTC. This sequence encodes CASSPGPYNEQFF. This chain links TRBV11-3 with TRBJ2-1; D ambiguous. V shed 5 bases and J shed 4 bases, with 9 bases lying between them. Germline V gene sequence: CDR1 SGHNT, CDR2 YENEEA. The CDR3 contains 13 residues.

This clone appeared many times. The rearrangement links TRBV6-1 to TRBJ2-3; 7 positions match TRBD1. CDR1 is MNHNS and CDR2 is SASEGT in the germline V gene. This CDR3 is 15 amino acids long. V gave up 8 bases and J gave up 3 bases; unmatched junction bases: 11. The DNA for the CDR3 is TGTGCCAGCTCACGGACAGGAATGACAACAGATACGCAGTATTTT. It is translated as CASSRTGMTTDTQYF.

This clone was detected many times. For the CDR3, the DNA is TGTGCCAGCAGTTCCCTACAGGGGTTTATAATTGGGCAGTTCTTC. Encoded protein: CASSSLQGFIIGQFF. This chain uses TRBV28 with TRBJ2-1; 7 positions match TRBD1. CDR1 and CDR2 from the germline V gene are MDHEN and SYDVKM. This CDR3 is 15 amino acids long. V lost 4 bases and J lost 12; bases outside the gene matches: 15.

This clone is medium-sized within its sample. The chain has TRBV6-1 and TRBJ2-5, with D unclear. The V end lost 1 base, the J end lost 1 base, and 7 bases lay between the germline ends. From germline, CDR1 is MNHNS and CDR2 SASEGT. This CDR3 spans 14 amino acids. CDR3 protein: CASSEGTAQETQYF. CDR3 DNA: TGTGCCAGCAGTGAAGGGACGGCCCAAGAGACCCAGTACTTC.

With regard to this clone: Here the CDR3 omits its conserved ending phenylalanine or tryptophan, so a read error is the likely source. The rearrangement joins TRBV19 to TRBJ1-5; 8 positions match TRBD1. With 5 bases clipped from V and 6 bases from J, the junction kept 6 bases outside the gene matches. Germline V gene lookup returns CDR1 LNHDA and CDR2 SQIVND (reference sequence). The CDR3 runs to 14 residues. The DNA of the CDR3 is TGTGCCAGTAGTTCAGCAGGGGGCGGTCAGCCCCAGCATATT. It encodes CASSSAGGGQPQHI.

Many counts were recorded for this clone. The rearrangement uses TRBV20-1 and TRBJ1-5, with D possibly TRBD1 on 5 matching bases. The CDR3 extends over 14 amino acids. The germline V gene has CDR1 DFQATT and CDR2 SNEGSKA (reference sequence). The V end was cut by 5 bases, the J end by 7 bases, with 18 bases between. CDR3 in DNA: TGCAGTGCTGCTCCGGGACCCGGGTTCCAGCCCCAGCATTTT. Protein sequence: CSAAPGPGFQPQHF.

This clone came up many times. The chain is built from TRBV6-1 and TRBJ1-5; 8 bases are shared with TRBD1. J was trimmed by 7 bases and V by 9 bases; bases with no gene match: 11. Per the germline V gene, CDR1 is MNHNS and CDR2 is SASEGT. This CDR3 has 14 amino acids. DNA of the CDR3: TGTGCCAGTTCGAGGGCTTACAGGGGGCAGCCCCAGCATTTT. It translates to CASSRAYRGQPQHF.

This clone was counted ten times or more. Other nucleotide sequences in the sample specify the same CDR3. CDR3 DNA: TGTGCCAGCAGCGTAGCGGGACTAGGATTCGACGAGCAGTACTTC. Translation: CASSVAGLGFDEQYF. V and J are TRBV9 and TRBJ2-7; 8 bases are a match to TRBD2. Germline V gives CDR1 SGDLS, CDR2 YYNGEE. The CDR3 runs to 15 residues. After removal of 0 bases from V and 5 bases from J, the junction contained 7 bases not matched to a gene.

Points on this clone: A read error may account for a junction end that differs from germline. V gene TRBV5-1 combines with J gene TRBJ2-7, with D possibly matching TRBD2 (5 bases). Germline V CDR1 and CDR2: SGHRS, YFSETQ. This CDR3 comprises 14 residues. The CDR3 sequence is CASSQGRTSYKQYF. CDR3 nucleotides: TGCGCCAGCAGCCAAGGTAGGACTTCCTACAAGCAGTACTTC.

At least ten counts were recorded for this clone. CDR3 sequence (DNA): TGTGCCAGCAGTGAAGCTGTGACAGGGGGAGACCAAGAGACCCAGTACTTC. Amino acid sequence: CASSEAVTGGDQETQYF. The gene calls are TRBV2 and TRBJ2-5; TRBD1 matches at 9 bases. The V gene end was trimmed by 0 bases and the J gene end by 0 bases; junction bases not matched to a gene: 5. CDR1 and CDR2 from the germline V gene are SNHLY and FYNNEI. The CDR3 sequence is 17 residues long.

This clone was found many times. The V and J genes are TRBV6-6 and TRBJ2-5; D might be TRBD1 (6 bases). The CDR3 runs to 16 residues. The V and J ends lost 0 bases and 5 bases respectively, with 16 bases between them. Germline CDR1 is MNHNY and CDR2 is SVGAGI (reference sequence). The CDR3: CASSYSPLRGGETQYF. The CDR3 DNA follows: TGTGCCAGCAGTTACTCGCCCCTCAGGGGCGGGGAGACCCAGTACTTC.

Regarding this clone: The junction does not match germline at one end; this may be a read error. The V and J genes are TRBV7-9 and TRBJ2-6; a weak D match, TRBD2 (5 bases). Germline CDR1 and CDR2: SEHNR and FQNEAQ (reference sequence). CDR3 size: 15 residues. In DNA, the CDR3 is TGTGCCAGCAGCCCACGGGGTTCCGGGTCCAACTTCCTGACTTTC. Encoded protein: CASSPRGSGSNFLTF.

In this sample, this clone turned up many times. The rearrangement uses TRBV2 and TRBJ1-4; D gene unclear. CDR3 size: 15 residues. Germline lookup yields CDR1 SNHLY and CDR2 FYNNEI. The V end was cut by 6 bases, the J end by 8 bases, with 19 bases between. CDR3 DNA sequence: TGTGCCAGCAGAAGAATGGACGCCCTTCCGGAAAAACTGTTTTTT. Protein: CASRRMDALPEKLFF.

For this clone: This may arise from a read error, as a much more abundant clone is one base away. The chain recombines TRBV7-2 with TRBJ1-4, with D tentatively TRBD1 (6 bases). V lost 1 base and J 7 bases, leaving 10 bases between the germline ends. Looked up from germline, CDR1 is SGHTA and CDR2 is FQGNSA. The CDR3 contains 14 residues. The CDR3 spells CASSLGGPGEKLFF. DNA for the CDR3: TGTGCCAGCAGCTTAGGGGGGCCGGGTGAAAAACTGTTTTTT.

The CDR3 region has the DNA TGCAGTGCTAGCGGGAGCAGGTTGGCAACTAATGAAAAACTGTTTTTT. It yields the protein CSASGSRLATNEKLFF. J is TRBJ1-4 and V is TRBV20-1, with D unresolved. V was pared by 3 bases and J by 0 bases, with 14 bases between. CDR3 length equals 16 residues. The germline gives CDR1 DFQATT, CDR2 SNEGSKA (reference sequence).